Detailed here is one T cell receptor beta chain. Its antigen is still unknown. The data stem from a study of OX40 agonist ivuxolimab in advanced cancers. Looking at the study overall: Ivuxolimab, an antibody that agonizes OX40 (CD134), was administered to the patients. Averaging 60 years in age, with a range of about 20 to 90, the cohort was approximately 83% male. Study observations and caveats: Researchers report that CD8+ T cells had, on average, more expanded clones than CD4+.

Data came from immunoSEQ multiplex PCR; TCRdb stores just in-frame clones and leaves some out. This sample has tens of thousands of clones; over 75% occur once, and the top ten carry 21%. Germline values: CDR1 MDHEN, CDR2 SYDVKM. The CDR3 is made up of 15 amino acids. Trimming removed 4 bases from V and 1 base from J, with 11 bases in between. The V gene is TRBV28, the J gene TRBJ2-1; no clear D gene. The input for sequencing was CD4+ or CD8+ T cells sorted from blood, taken in a trial of the OX40 agonist ivuxolimab. The TCR originated in an adult with an advanced solid tumor such as melanoma, head and neck, liver or kidney cancer. The CDR3 nucleotides read TGTGCCAGCAGTTCCCCCCGGTTATCCTACAATGAGCAGTTCTTC. Translated: CASSSPRLSYNEQFF.